Listed below are T cell receptor beta chains from one sample, sequenced in a study of graft-versus-host responses after intestinal transplantation. Profiled with immunoSEQ multiplex PCR; TCRdb holds only in-frame clones, not every one. The table records over 80,000 clones, 85% to 95% of them present only once. These TCRs' antigens remain unknown. The sample consisted of unstimulated CD8+ T cells sorted from spleen or lymph node cells, taken before transplant. Every receptor here comes from a human donor who was the organ donor for an intestinal transplant. Each CDR3 is given with its conserved first and last residue. A D gene is named only where the DNA matches it firmly. Not all rows give a size; the values are once, few, many and, for expanded clones, a class.

clone_size j_call d_call v_call cdr3_nt cdr3_aa
NA TRBJ2-2 NA TRBV7-9 TGTGCCAGCAGCAGAGGGCCGTGGTGGCGGGGCGGCACCGGGGAGCTGTTTTTT CASSRGPWWRGGTGELFF
NA TRBJ1-1 NA TRBV19 TGTGCCAGTAGTATGGGGGGTGGAAACACTGAAGCTTTCTTT CASSMGGGNTEAFF
NA TRBJ1-1 TRBD1 TRBV5-6 TGTGCCAGCAGCGGACCCGGGACAGGGGAGAAGACTGAAGCTTTCTTT CASSGPGTGEKTEAFF
NA TRBJ1-6 NA TRBV6-5 TGTGCCAGCAGTTATCAGGGTAGTTCACCCCTCCACTTT CASSYQGSSPLHF
NA TRBJ2-2 TRBD2 TRBV5-6 TGTGCCAGCAGGACGACTAGCGGGGGGCCGTTCGGGGAGCTGTTTTTT CASRTTSGGPFGELFF
NA TRBJ1-1 NA TRBV4-3 TGCGCCAGCAGCCAAGGTCCCGGGGGCACTGAAGCTTTCTTT CASSQGPGGTEAFF
once TRBJ2-1 NA TRBV27 TGTGCCAGCAACTCCGGGACATCGCCCTACAATGAGCAGTTCTTC CASNSGTSPYNEQFF
NA TRBJ1-5 NA TRBV7-9 TGTGCCAGCAGCTTCCATAGCAATCAGCCCCAGCATTTT CASSFHSNQPQHF
NA TRBJ2-3 NA TRBV19 TGTGCCAGTAGTGACACCTCACTAGGCGGGGATACGCAGTATTTT CASSDTSLGGDTQYF
few TRBJ1-5 TRBD1 TRBV27 TGTGCCAGCAGTTTGACAGGGGGCAATCAGCCCCAGCATTTT CASSLTGGNQPQHF
NA TRBJ2-2 NA TRBV4-1 TGCGCCAGCAGAAACAGGGACACCGGGGAGCTGTTTTTT CASRNRDTGELFF
NA TRBJ2-1 TRBD2 TRBV4-3 TGCGCCAGCAGCCAGCAGACTAGCACGACCTACAATGAGCAGTTCTTC CASSQQTSTTYNEQFF
NA TRBJ2-2 TRBD1 TRBV9 TGTGCCAGCAGCGACCGGGACAGGGGGCTAGGCGGGGAGCTGTTTTTT CASSDRDRGLGGELFF
NA TRBJ1-1 NA TRBV7-9 TGTGCCAGCAGCTTCCGGCCAGGGAACACTGAAGCTTTCTTT CASSFRPGNTEAFF
NA TRBJ1-2 NA TRBV7-2 TGTGCCAGCAGCCTACGAGCAGGTTTCTATGGCTACACCTTC CASSLRAGFYGYTF
NA TRBJ2-7 NA TRBV19 TGTGCCAGTAGACTAAAAGGCCACTACGAGCAGTACTTC CASRLKGHYEQYF
NA TRBJ2-3 NA TRBV15 TGTGCCACCAGCACGGGGGGAGGGGGAACAGATACGCAGTATTTT CATSTGGGGTDTQYF
NA TRBJ2-1 TRBD2 TRBV19 TGTGCCAGTAGTATGGGACTAGCGGGGGACAATGAGCAGTTCTTC CASSMGLAGDNEQFF
NA TRBJ1-1 TRBD1 TRBV19 TGTGCCAGTAGTACACAGGGGTACACTGAAGCTTTCTTT CASSTQGYTEAFF
NA TRBJ2-7 NA TRBV21-1 TGTGCCAGCAGCAAAGGGCTAGCGGGGGGACTCCTCCCCTACGAGCAGTACTTC CASSKGLAGGLLPYEQYF
NA TRBJ1-1 NA TRBV6-6 TGTGCCAGCAGTGACGGGGGGACTGAAGCTTTCTTT CASSDGGTEAFF
NA TRBJ1-5 TRBD1 TRBV6-4 TGTGCCAGCAGCGCCCCGGGACAGGGTAGAGATCAGCCCCAGCATTTT CASSAPGQGRDQPQHF
NA TRBJ2-3 TRBD2 TRBV7-9 TGTGCCAGCAGCTTCTGGCTAGCGGGGGGAGGGACAGATACGCAGTATTTT CASSFWLAGGGTDTQYF
NA TRBJ1-1 NA TRBV11-2 TGTGCCAGCAGCCACCTGGGGGGTGAAGCTTTCTTT CASSHLGGEAFF
NA TRBJ2-1 NA TRBV4-1 TGCGCCAGCAGCCAAACTCTCAGCGGCAATGAGCAGTTCTTC CASSQTLSGNEQFF
NA TRBJ1-1 NA TRBV4-1 TGCGCCAGCAGTATGAACACTGAAGCTTTCTTT CASSMNTEAFF
NA TRBJ2-2 TRBD1 TRBV7-6 TGTGCCAGCAGCTTACGGGACAGGGGGCTGGCCGGGGAGCTGTTTTTT CASSLRDRGLAGELFF
NA TRBJ2-1 TRBD2 TRBV7-9 TGTGCCAGCAGCCCCTTACTAGCGGGGAGATACAATGAGCAGTTCTTC CASSPLLAGRYNEQFF
few TRBJ1-4 NA TRBV19 TGTGCCAGTAGTTTGAAAGCCTTTAATGAAAAACTGTTTTTT CASSLKAFNEKLFF
NA TRBJ2-3 NA TRBV27 TGTGCCAGCGGCCCGAGCGGGTACACAGATACGCAGTATTTT CASGPSGYTDTQYF
NA TRBJ2-7 NA TRBV5-6 TGTGCCAGCAGCCATCGGACCGTCAGCCCCGTTACGCGGGCCTACGAGCAGTACTTC CASSHRTVSPVTRAYEQYF
NA TRBJ1-6 NA TRBV4-1 TGCGCCAGCAGCCGAGGGGGCTATAATTCACCCCTCCACTTT CASSRGGYNSPLHF
once TRBJ2-5 TRBD1 TRBV7-9 TGTGCCAGCAGCACCCGGACAGGAACCCAAGAGACCCAGTACTTC CASSTRTGTQETQYF
NA TRBJ2-7 NA TRBV11-2 TGTGCCAGCAGCTTACGGGGGTACGGATACGAGCAGTACTTC CASSLRGYGYEQYF
NA TRBJ2-1 TRBD1 TRBV10-2 TGCGCCAGCCAGGGGGCCGGTGAGCAGTTCTTC CASQGAGEQFF
NA TRBJ2-1 TRBD2 TRBV6-5 TGTGCCAGCAGTTCGTCTAGCGGTTTTTACAATGAGCAGTTCTTC CASSSSSGFYNEQFF
NA TRBJ1-5 TRBD1 TRBV6-1 TGTGCCAGCAGTGAATCCGGGACAGGGAGGCCAAATCAGCCCCAGCATTTT CASSESGTGRPNQPQHF
NA TRBJ1-1 TRBD1 TRBV28 TGTGCCAGCAGTCTAACAGGGGGCAGTGAAGCTTTCTTT CASSLTGGSEAFF
NA TRBJ1-2 NA TRBV10-3 TGTGCCATCAGTGAGTCGAGACAGATCGTAGCTAACTATGGCTACACCTTC CAISESRQIVANYGYTF
NA TRBJ1-2 TRBD1 TRBV2 TGTGCCAGACTACAGGGGTATTACGGCTATGGCTACACCTTC CARLQGYYGYGYTF
NA TRBJ2-3 NA TRBV4-2 TGTGCCAGCAGCCAAGTCGTCGGGGCAGATACGCAGTATTTT CASSQVVGADTQYF
NA TRBJ1-4 NA TRBV4-1 TGCGCCAGCAGCCCATCAGGGTCTGGCGAAAAACTGTTTTTT CASSPSGSGEKLFF
NA TRBJ1-5 TRBD1 TRBV27 TGTGCCAGCATCATAATTGACAGGGAAAATCAGCCCCAGCATTTT CASIIIDRENQPQHF
NA TRBJ2-7 NA TRBV5-6 TGTGCCAGCAGCTTGGGGACCCGGGGGTACGAGCAGTACTTC CASSLGTRGYEQYF
NA TRBJ2-7 NA TRBV4-1 TGCGCCAGCAGCCATGGTACGCCGCCCAACACCTACGAGCAGTACTTC CASSHGTPPNTYEQYF
NA TRBJ2-7 TRBD1 TRBV30 TGTGCCTGGGGCTACGGGACAGGGTCCTACGAGCAGTACTTC CAWGYGTGSYEQYF
NA TRBJ1-2 NA TRBV7-2 TGTGCCAGCAGCTTACGGGGGGCTAACTATGGCTACACCTTC CASSLRGANYGYTF
NA TRBJ2-2 TRBD2 TRBV7-9 TGTGCCAGCGTCCCCTCTAGCGGGGGGGCCGCCGGGGAGCTGTTTTTT CASVPSSGGAAGELFF
NA TRBJ2-2 TRBD2 TRBV6-1 TGTGCCAGCAGTGACCCGGCGGGGGGAGGTACCGGGGAGCTGTTTTTT CASSDPAGGGTGELFF
NA TRBJ2-7 NA TRBV11-1 TGTGCCAGCAGCCTGACTGGGAGCTCCTACGAGCAGTACTTC CASSLTGSSYEQYF